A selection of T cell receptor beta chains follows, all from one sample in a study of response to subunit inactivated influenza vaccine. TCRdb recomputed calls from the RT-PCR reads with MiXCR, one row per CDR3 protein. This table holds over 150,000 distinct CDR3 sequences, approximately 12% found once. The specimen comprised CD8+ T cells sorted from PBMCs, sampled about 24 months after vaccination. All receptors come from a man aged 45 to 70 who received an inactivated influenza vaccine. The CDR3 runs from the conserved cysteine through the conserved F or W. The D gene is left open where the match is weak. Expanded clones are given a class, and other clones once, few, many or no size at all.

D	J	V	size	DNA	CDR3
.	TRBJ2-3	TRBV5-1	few	TGCGCCAGCAGCTTGGAGGGACAACTCTTACCCACAGATACGCAGTATTTT	CASSLEGQLLPTDTQYF
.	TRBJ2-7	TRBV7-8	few	TGTGCCAGCAGCGTAGAAGGCCCGACCTACGAGCAGTACTTC	CASSVEGPTYEQYF
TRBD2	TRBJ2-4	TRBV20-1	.	TGCAGTGCTAACACCGGGACTAGCGGGCAGTACTTC	CSANTGTSGQYF
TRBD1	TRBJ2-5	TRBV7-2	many	TGTGCCAGCAGCTTTTACAGGGGAGAGACCCAGTACTTC	CASSFYRGETQYF
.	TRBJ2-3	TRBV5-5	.	TGTGCCAGCAGCTTTCAGCTATCAGATACGCAGTATTTT	CASSFQLSDTQYF
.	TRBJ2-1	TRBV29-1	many	TGCAGCGTTGAACGGGGGGCCTATGAGCAGTTCTTC	CSVERGAYEQFF
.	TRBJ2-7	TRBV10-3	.	TGTGCCATCAGTGACTCACAAACACGCTTTGAGCAGTACTTC	CAISDSQTRFEQYF
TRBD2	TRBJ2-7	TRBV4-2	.	TGTGCCAGCAGCCAAGATCAATGGGGGCTAGCGGGGGACCATCCATACGAGCAGTACTTC	CASSQDQWGLAGDHPYEQYF
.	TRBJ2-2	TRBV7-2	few	TGTGCCAGCAGCTTAGGAGTAGAATACTACACCGGGGAGCTGTTTTTT	CASSLGVEYYTGELFF
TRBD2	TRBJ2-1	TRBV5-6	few	TGTGCCAGCAGCTTGGGCTTTAGCGGGAGAACCTACAATGAGCAGTTCTTC	CASSLGFSGRTYNEQFF
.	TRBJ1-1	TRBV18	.	TGTGCCAGCTCACCCGGGACGGGCGAAGCTTTCTTT	CASSPGTGEAFF
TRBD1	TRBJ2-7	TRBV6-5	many	TGTGCCAGCAGTTACGCCCTCGCTCCAGGGGGCGCGGGATCCTACGAGCAGTACTTC	CASSYALAPGGAGSYEQYF
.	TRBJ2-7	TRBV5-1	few	TGCGCCAGCAGCTTAGCCCAGGACGAGCAGTACTTC	CASSLAQDEQYF
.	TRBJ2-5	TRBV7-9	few	TGTGCCAGCAGCAGTTATCCGGGACAAAAAGAGACCCAGTACTTC	CASSSYPGQKETQYF
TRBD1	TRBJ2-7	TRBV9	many	TGTGCCAGCAGCGTAGCAGGGGGCGATACCGAGCAGTACTTC	CASSVAGGDTEQYF
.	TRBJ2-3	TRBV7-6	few	TGTGCCAGCAGCTTGATGGCCTACGGAAGCGGGAGCACAGATACGCAGTATTTT	CASSLMAYGSGSTDTQYF
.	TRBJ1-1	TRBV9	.	TGTGCCAGCAGCGTAAGCCAGGGAGCAACGGGCACTGAAGCTTTCTTT	CASSVSQGATGTEAFF
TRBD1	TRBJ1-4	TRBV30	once	TGTGCCTGGAGTGAGGACAGGCTTAATGAAAAACTGTTTTTT	CAWSEDRLNEKLFF
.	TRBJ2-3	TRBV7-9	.	TGTGCCAGCTGTAAAACAGATACGCAGTATTTT	CASCKTDTQYF
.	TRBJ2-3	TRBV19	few	TGTGCCAGTAGTATTCAGGGTGGAACAGATACGCAGTATTTT	CASSIQGGTDTQYF
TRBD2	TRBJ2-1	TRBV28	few	TGTGCCAGCAGTGACACGACTAGCGGGGGGGGTGAGCAGTTCTTC	CASSDTTSGGGEQFF
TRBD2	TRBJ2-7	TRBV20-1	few	TGCAGTGCTAGGCGGCGGGAGGGCCCATACGAGCAGTACTTC	CSARRREGPYEQYF
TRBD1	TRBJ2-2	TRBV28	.	TGTGCCAGCAGTCGAGTGGGACAGGGGAAGAACGGGGAGCTGTTTTTT	CASSRVGQGKNGELFF
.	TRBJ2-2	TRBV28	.	TGTGCCAGCAGCCGGCGGGCTAGCGATTACGAGGAGCTGTTTTTT	CASSRRASDYEELFF
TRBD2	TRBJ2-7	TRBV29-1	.	TGCAGCGTTGAGGGACTAGCGGGCGCCTACGAGCAGTACTTC	CSVEGLAGAYEQYF
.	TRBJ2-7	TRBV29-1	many	TGCAGCGTTTTGGAGGGCGGTTACGAGCAGTACTTC	CSVLEGGYEQYF
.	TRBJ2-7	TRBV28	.	TGTGCCAGCAGTTTCCTGGGCGAGCAGTACTTC	CASSFLGEQYF
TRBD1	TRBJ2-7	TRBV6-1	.	TGTGCCAGCAGGGGGACAGTAAAAATTTACGAGCAGTACTTC	CASRGTVKIYEQYF
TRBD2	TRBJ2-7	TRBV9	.	TGTGCCAGCAGCGCCGGCGGGAGCGGGAGTTACGAGCAGTACTTC	CASSAGGSGSYEQYF
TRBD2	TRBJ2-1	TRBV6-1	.	TGTGCCAGCAGCCCCCTCGGACTAGCGGGCAACAATGAGCAGTTCTTC	CASSPLGLAGNNEQFF
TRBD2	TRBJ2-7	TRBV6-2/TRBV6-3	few	TGTGCCAGCAGCCTGACTAGCGGGAGAGGCGAGCAGTACTTC	CASSLTSGRGEQYF
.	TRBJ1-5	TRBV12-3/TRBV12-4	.	TGTGCCAGCAGTTCTAGTTACAATCAGCCCCAGCATTTT	CASSSSYNQPQHF
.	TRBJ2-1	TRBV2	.	TGTGCCAGCAGTGAAGTAGGACTCCCGGAGAATGAGCAGTTCTTC	CASSEVGLPENEQFF
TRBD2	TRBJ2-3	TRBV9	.	TGTGCCAGCAGCGTATCTAGCGGGAGGACAGATACGCAGTATTTT	CASSVSSGRTDTQYF
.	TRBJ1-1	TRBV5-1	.	TGCGCCAGCAGCTTGGCCGGGGGAAGGAACACTGAAGCTTTCTTT	CASSLAGGRNTEAFF
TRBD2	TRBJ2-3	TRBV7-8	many	TGTGCCAGCAGCTTAGTCGGAGCGGGGAGCACAGATACGCAGTATTTT	CASSLVGAGSTDTQYF
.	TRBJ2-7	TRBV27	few	TGTGCCAGCAGTTCTCTTGACAGCTACGAGCAGTACTTC	CASSSLDSYEQYF
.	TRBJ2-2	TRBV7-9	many	TGTGCCAGCAGCTCCCCTCTTAGTGCCGGGGAGCTGTTTTTT	CASSSPLSAGELFF
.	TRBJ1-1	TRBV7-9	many	TGTGCCAGCAGCTTAGCGGGGGCCGAGAACACTGAAGCTTTCTTT	CASSLAGAENTEAFF
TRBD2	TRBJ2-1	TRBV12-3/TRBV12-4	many	TGTGCCAGCAGTCCAAGACTAGCGGGGGGGCTCGGGGCCAATGAGCAGTTCTTC	CASSPRLAGGLGANEQFF
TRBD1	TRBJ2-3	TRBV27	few	TGTGCCAGCAGTTTAGGGGCAGGGGGTGGAGATACGCAGTATTTT	CASSLGAGGGDTQYF
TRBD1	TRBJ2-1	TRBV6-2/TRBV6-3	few	TGTGCCAGCAGTGATGGACAGGGGGCCCATGAGCAGTTCTTC	CASSDGQGAHEQFF
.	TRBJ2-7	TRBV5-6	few	TGTGCCAGCAGCTTTGGGGACCCCTACGAGCAGTACTTC	CASSFGDPYEQYF
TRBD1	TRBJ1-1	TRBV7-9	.	TGTGCCAGCAGCTTAGGATATGACAGGGCGGGGAACACTGAAGCTTTCTTT	CASSLGYDRAGNTEAFF
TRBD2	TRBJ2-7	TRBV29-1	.	TGCAGCGTAGGACTAGCGGGAGTCTACGAGCAGTACTTC	CSVGLAGVYEQYF